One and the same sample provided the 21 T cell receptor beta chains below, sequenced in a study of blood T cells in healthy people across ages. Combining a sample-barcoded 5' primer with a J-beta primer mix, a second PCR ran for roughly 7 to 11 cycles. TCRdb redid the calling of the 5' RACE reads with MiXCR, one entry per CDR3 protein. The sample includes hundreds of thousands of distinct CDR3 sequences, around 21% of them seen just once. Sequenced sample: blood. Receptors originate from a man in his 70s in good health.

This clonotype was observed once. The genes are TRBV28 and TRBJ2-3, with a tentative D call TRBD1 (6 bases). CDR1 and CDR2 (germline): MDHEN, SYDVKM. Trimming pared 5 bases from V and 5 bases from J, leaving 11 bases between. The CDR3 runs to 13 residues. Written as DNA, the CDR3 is TGTGCCAGCAGTGAAACAGGGATAGATACGCAGTATTTT. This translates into CASSETGIDTQYF.

In DNA, the CDR3 is TGTGCCAGCAGTTTCGCGGGAATCACCGGGGAGCTGTTTTTT. The encoded protein is CASSFAGITGELFF. V and J are TRBV28 and TRBJ2-2, with a weak D call TRBD2 (6 bases). Germline CDR1 MDHEN, CDR2 SYDVKM. The CDR3 loop spans 14 amino acids. Between the trimmed V and J ends, which lost 3 bases and 4 bases, there was a span of 9 bases.

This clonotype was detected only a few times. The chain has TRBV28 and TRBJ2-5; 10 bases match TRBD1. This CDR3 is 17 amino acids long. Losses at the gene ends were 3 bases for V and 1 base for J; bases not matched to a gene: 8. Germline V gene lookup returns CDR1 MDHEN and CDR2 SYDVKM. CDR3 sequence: CASSFDRTGGTQETQYF. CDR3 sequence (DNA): TGTGCCAGCAGTTTCGACAGGACAGGGGGGACCCAAGAGACCCAGTACTTC.

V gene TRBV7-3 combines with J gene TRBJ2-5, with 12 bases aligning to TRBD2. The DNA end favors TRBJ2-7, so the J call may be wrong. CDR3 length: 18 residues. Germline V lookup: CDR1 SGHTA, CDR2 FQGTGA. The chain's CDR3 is CASRTTPTSGRMFREQYF. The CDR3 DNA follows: TGTGCCAGCAGAACAACCCCGACTAGCGGGAGAATGTTCCGCGAGCAGTACTTC.

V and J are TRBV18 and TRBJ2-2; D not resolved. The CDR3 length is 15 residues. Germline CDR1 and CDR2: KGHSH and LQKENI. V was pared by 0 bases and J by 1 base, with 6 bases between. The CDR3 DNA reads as TGTGCCAGCTCACCACCCTACGGGAACACCGGGGAGCTGTTTTTT. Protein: CASSPPYGNTGELFF.

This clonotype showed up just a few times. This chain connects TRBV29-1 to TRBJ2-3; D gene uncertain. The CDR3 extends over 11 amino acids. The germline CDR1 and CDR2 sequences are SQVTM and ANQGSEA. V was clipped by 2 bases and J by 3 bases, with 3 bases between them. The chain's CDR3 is CSVEKTDTQYF. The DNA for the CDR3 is TGCAGCGTTGAAAAAACAGATACGCAGTATTTT.

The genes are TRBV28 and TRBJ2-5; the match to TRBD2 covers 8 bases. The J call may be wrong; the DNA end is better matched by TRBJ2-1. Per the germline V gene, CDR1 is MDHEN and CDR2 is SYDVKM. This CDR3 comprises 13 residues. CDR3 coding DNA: TGTGCCAGCGTAGCGGGAAGGAGGAATGAGCAGTTCTTC. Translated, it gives CASVAGRRNEQFF.

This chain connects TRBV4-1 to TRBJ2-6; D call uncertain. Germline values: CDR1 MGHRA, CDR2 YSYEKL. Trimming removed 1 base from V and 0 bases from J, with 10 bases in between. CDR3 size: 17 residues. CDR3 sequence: CASSQAPVGSGANVLTF. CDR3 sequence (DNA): TGCGCCAGCAGCCAAGCCCCAGTTGGCTCTGGGGCCAACGTCCTGACTTTC.

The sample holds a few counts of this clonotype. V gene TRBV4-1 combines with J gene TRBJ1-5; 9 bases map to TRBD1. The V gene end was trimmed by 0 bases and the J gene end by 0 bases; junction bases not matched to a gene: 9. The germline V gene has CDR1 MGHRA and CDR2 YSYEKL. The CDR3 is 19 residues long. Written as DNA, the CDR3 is TGCGCCAGCAGCCAAGATAAAGGGACAGGGCCGTTTAGCAATCAGCCCCAGCATTTT. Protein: CASSQDKGTGPFSNQPQHF.

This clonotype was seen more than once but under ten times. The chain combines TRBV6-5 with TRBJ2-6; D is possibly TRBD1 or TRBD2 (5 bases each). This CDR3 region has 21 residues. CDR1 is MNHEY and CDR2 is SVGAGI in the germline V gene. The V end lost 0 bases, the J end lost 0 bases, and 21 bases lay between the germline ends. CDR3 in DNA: TGTGCCAGCAGTTACTCGAGGGATGGGGGATTAACCAGCTCTGGGGCCAACGTCCTGACTTTC. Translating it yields CASSYSRDGGLTSSGANVLTF.

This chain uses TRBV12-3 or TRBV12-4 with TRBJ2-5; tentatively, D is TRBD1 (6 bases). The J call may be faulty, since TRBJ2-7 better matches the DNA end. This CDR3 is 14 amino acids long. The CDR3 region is CASSRTGPTYEQYF. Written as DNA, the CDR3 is TGTGCCAGCAGTCGAACAGGGCCCACCTACGAGCAGTACTTC.

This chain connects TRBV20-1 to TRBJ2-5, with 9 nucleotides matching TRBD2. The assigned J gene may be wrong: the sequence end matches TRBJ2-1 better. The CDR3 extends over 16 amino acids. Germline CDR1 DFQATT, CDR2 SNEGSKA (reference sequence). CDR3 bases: TGCAGTGCTAGGGAGGGGCAGCGGGAGGCCTACAATGAGCAGTTCTTC. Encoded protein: CSAREGQREAYNEQFF.

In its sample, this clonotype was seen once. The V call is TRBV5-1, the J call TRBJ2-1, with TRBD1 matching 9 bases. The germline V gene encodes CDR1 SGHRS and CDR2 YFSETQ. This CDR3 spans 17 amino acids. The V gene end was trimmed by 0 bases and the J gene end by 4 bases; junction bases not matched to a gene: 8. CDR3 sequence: CASSLGVGTGSYNEQFF. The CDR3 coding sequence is TGCGCCAGCAGCTTGGGCGTGGGGACAGGGTCTTACAATGAGCAGTTCTTC.

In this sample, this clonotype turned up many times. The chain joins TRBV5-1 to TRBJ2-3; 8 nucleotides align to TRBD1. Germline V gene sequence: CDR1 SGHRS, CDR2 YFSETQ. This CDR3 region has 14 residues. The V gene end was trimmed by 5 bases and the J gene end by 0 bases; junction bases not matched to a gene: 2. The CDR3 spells CASRTGASTDTQYF. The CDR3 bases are TGCGCCAGCAGGACAGGGGCTAGCACAGATACGCAGTATTTT.

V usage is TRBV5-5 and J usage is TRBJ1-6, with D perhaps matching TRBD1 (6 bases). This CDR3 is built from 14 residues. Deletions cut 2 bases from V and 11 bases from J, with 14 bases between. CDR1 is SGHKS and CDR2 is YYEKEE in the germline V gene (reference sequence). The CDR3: CASSFPGGSAPLHF. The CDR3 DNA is TGTGCCAGCAGCTTCCCGGGGGGCTCTGCACCCCTCCACTTT.

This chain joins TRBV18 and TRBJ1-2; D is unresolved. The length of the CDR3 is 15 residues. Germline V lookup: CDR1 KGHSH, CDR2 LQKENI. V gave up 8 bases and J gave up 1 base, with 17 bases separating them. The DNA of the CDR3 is TGTGCCAGCAGCGTAGCTGGCACTATTAACTATGGCTACACCTTC. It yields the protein CASSVAGTINYGYTF.

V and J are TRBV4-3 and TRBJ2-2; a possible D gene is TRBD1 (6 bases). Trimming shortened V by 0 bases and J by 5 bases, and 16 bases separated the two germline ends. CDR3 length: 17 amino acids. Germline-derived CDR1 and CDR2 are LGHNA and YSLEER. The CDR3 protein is CASSQDPGRGITGELFF. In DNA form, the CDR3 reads TGCGCCAGCAGCCAAGATCCGGGCAGGGGTATTACCGGGGAGCTGTTTTTT.

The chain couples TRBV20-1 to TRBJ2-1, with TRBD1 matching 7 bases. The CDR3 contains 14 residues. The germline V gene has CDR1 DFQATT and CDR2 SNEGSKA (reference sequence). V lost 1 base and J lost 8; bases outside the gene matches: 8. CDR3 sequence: CSARAGTASDEQFF. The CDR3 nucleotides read TGCAGTGCTAGAGCCGGGACAGCGAGCGATGAGCAGTTCTTC.

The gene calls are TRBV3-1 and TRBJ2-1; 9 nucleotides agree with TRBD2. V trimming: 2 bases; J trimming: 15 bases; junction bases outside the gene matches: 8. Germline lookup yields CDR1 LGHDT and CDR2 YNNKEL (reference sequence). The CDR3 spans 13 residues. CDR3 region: CASSQLLAGLSFF. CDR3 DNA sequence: TGTGCCAGCAGCCAACTCCTAGCGGGACTGTCGTTCTTC.

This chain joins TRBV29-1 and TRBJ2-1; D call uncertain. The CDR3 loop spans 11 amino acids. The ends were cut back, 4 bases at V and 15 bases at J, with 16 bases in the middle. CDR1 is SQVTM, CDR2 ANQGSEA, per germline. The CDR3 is CSVGGMNEWFF. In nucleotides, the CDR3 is TGCAGCGTTGGGGGAATGAACGAATGGTTCTTC.

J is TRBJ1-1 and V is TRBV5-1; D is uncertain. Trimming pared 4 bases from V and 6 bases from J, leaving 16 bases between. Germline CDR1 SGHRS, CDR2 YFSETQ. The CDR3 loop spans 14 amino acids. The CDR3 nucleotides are TGCGCCAGCAGCGCATCGACGGTTACGGCTGAAGCTTTCTTT. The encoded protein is CASSASTVTAEAFF.